These T cell receptor beta chains were read from a single sample in a study of T cell responses to AZD1222 COVID-19 vaccine. Clones were read by immunoSEQ multiplex PCR, and TCRdb kept only the in-frame ones, dropping some. The sample records 110,000 to 150,000 clones, 90% to 95% being singletons. The sequenced sample was peripheral blood, obtained after recovery from COVID-19. Every receptor here comes from an adult who had recovered from COVID-19. Each CDR3 is given with its conserved first and last residue. D genes are given only for firm matches. Some rows have no size entry. The others give once, few or many, or a class for an expanded clone.

clone_size d_call cdr3_length j_call v_call cdr3_nt cdr3_aa
. . 14 TRBJ1-1 TRBV15 TGTGCCACCAGCAGAGACCTGGGGGGTACTGAAGCTTTCTTT CATSRDLGGTEAFF
. . 14 TRBJ2-5 TRBV27 TGTGCCAGCAGTTTATTGCCCGTGAAAGAGACCCAGTACTTC CASSLLPVKETQYF
once . 12 TRBJ1-2 TRBV29-1 TGCAGCGTCTTGATGACCCCGGACGGCTACACCTTC CSVLMTPDGYTF
. . 12 TRBJ2-1 TRBV27 TGTGCCAGCAGTAGAGTCGGAGATGAGCAGTTCTTC CASSRVGDEQFF
once . 13 TRBJ1-1 TRBV5-1 TGCGCCAGCAGCTTGTGGGGAGGCGCTGAAGCTTTCTTT CASSLWGGAEAFF
. . 15 TRBJ2-1 TRBV4-1 TGCGCCAGCAGCCAAGACTGGGGGGCTAGGAATGAGCAGTTCTTC CASSQDWGARNEQFF
. TRBD1 16 TRBJ2-1 TRBV12-5 TGTGCTAGTGGTTTGGTAATTGGACAGGCGTACAATGAGCAGTTCTTC CASGLVIGQAYNEQFF
. . 18 TRBJ2-4 TRBV21-1 TGTGCCAGCAGCCGACCACAGGACCTACTTCTAGCCAAAAACATTCAGTACTTC CASSRPQDLLLAKNIQYF
. . 11 TRBJ1-1 TRBV29-1 TGCAGCGTAGCACAGGGAACTGAAGCTTTCTTT CSVAQGTEAFF
once . 14 TRBJ1-5 TRBV7-2 TGTGCCAGCAGCTCCTCGGGACATTTACAGCCCCAGCATTTT CASSSSGHLQPQHF
. . 13 TRBJ2-1 TRBV7-3 TGTGCCAGCAGCCCCAGGACGGGCAATGAGCAGTTCTTC CASSPRTGNEQFF
. TRBD2 13 TRBJ2-7 TRBV7-3 TGTGCCAGCAGCTCAACTAGCGTGAACGAGCAGTACTTC CASSSTSVNEQYF
. . 15 TRBJ2-7 TRBV11-2 TGTGCCAGCAGCTCTCCGTCGTCAAGCTCCTACGAGCAGTACTTC CASSSPSSSSYEQYF
. . 12 TRBJ2-7 TRBV12-3/TRBV12-4 TGTGCCAGCAGGACCCATAGTAGCGAGCAGTACTTC CASRTHSSEQYF
. . 16 TRBJ1-6 TRBV27 TGTGCCAGCAGTTTATCGCATAGCTCCTATAATTCACCCCTCCACTTT CASSLSHSSYNSPLHF
. TRBD1 15 TRBJ1-3 TRBV6-1 TGTGCCAGCAGTGAAGTACAGGGGTACCGTAACACCATATATTTT CASSEVQGYRNTIYF
. . 14 TRBJ1-6 TRBV10-3 TGTGCCAGCAATCGACGGGGGGAGAATTCACCCCTCCACTTT CASNRRGENSPLHF
. . 15 TRBJ2-7 TRBV7-2 TGTGCCAGCAGCTCTGGAGGCCCTACTTTCTACGAGCAGTACTTC CASSSGGPTFYEQYF
. . 14 TRBJ1-6 TRBV9 TGTGCCAGCAGCCAAGACCTCTATAATTCACCCCTCCACTTT CASSQDLYNSPLHF
. TRBD1 16 TRBJ1-6 TRBV5-4 TGTGCCAGCAGCTTGGAGGGACAGGTGACGGGTTCACCCCTCCACTTT CASSLEGQVTGSPLHF